The subject of this entry is one T cell receptor (beta chain). The antigen is unknown. Germline CDR1 and CDR2: SGHTA and FQGNSA. The CDR3 consists of 14 residues. With 5 bases clipped from V and 7 bases from J, the junction kept 10 bases outside the gene matches. The data derive from a study of T cells in Graves' hyperthyroidism and ophthalmopathy. The study, taken as a whole, reports: Stable hyperthyroidism was separated from ophthalmopathy by a model based on 13 V-J features. Most clonotypes expanded in the thyroid (above 0.001) were also present in blood.

Amplification yielded TCR beta CDR3 regions, with RNA transcripts as the source. The HTBI primer set served for first-round RT-PCR of the TCR CDR3. TCRdb used MiXCR to reprocess the multiplex PCR reads, holding one entry per CDR3 protein. The sample has about 610,000 distinct CDR3 sequences; about 43% are singletons. Among the patients, aged 18 to 65, hyperthyroidism was newly diagnosed and had lasted under 2 months. Exclusion criteria comprised uncontrolled infection, other autoimmune disease, pregnancy or lactation. The TCR comes from a woman between 18 and 29 years old with Graves' hyperthyroidism. J is TRBJ2-7 and V is TRBV7-2; 8 bases are shared with TRBD1. Specimen: peripheral blood or thyroid tissue (not recorded which). The CDR3 nucleotides are TGTGCCAGCAGCACATTCCAGGGGGCGGGAGAGCAGTACTTC. Translated, it gives CASSTFQGAGEQYF.